This is a list of T cell receptor beta chains from one sample in a study of blood T cell repertoires in COVID-19. Profiling relied on immunoSEQ multiplex PCR, and the TCRdb table lists in-frame clones only, not all of them. The sample lists approximately 170,000 clones; about 85% were seen once. Sequenced input: peripheral blood. The origin of the receptors is a man of 80 years or more with COVID-19, enrolled during active disease. CDR3s include the opening cysteine and the closing phenylalanine or tryptophan. The order of the fields is clone size, J gene, D gene, V gene, CDR3 DNA, CDR3 protein. A D gene is named only where the DNA matches it firmly. A row's size may be missing; if present it is once, few, many or a size class.

clone_size: .; j_call: TRBJ1-5; d_call: TRBD1; v_call: TRBV28; cdr3_nt: TGTGCCAGCAGGACAGGGGCAAGCAATCAGCCCCAGCATTTT; cdr3_aa: CASRTGASNQPQHF
clone_size: once; j_call: TRBJ2-7; d_call: TRBD1; v_call: TRBV5-1; cdr3_nt: TGCGCCAGCAGCGGAACCGGGACAGGGGCGGAGCAGTACTTC; cdr3_aa: CASSGTGTGAEQYF
clone_size: .; j_call: TRBJ2-1; d_call: TRBD2; v_call: TRBV18; cdr3_nt: TGTGCCAGCTCACCACTACGGGGGGACAATGAGCAGTTCTTC; cdr3_aa: CASSPLRGDNEQFF
clone_size: .; j_call: TRBJ1-2; d_call: TRBD1; v_call: TRBV5-4; cdr3_nt: TGTGCCAGCAGCTCGACAGGGGGCGTTCGCGGCTACACCTTC; cdr3_aa: CASSSTGGVRGYTF
clone_size: once; j_call: TRBJ1-5; d_call: .; v_call: TRBV10-2; cdr3_nt: TGCGCCAGCAGCCCCGAGGCTAATCAGCCCCAGCATTTT; cdr3_aa: CASSPEANQPQHF
clone_size: .; j_call: TRBJ1-2; d_call: .; v_call: TRBV2; cdr3_nt: TGTGCCAGCTTCTTTCCGGGACATCGGAAAGGCGGCTACACCTTC; cdr3_aa: CASFFPGHRKGGYTF
clone_size: .; j_call: TRBJ1-1; d_call: .; v_call: TRBV6-5; cdr3_nt: TGTGCCAGCAGTTCGAACGCGGGGGACACTGAAGCTTTCTTT; cdr3_aa: CASSSNAGDTEAFF
clone_size: few; j_call: TRBJ2-1; d_call: TRBD2; v_call: TRBV5-6; cdr3_nt: TGTGCCAGCAGCTCGGCCGTGACTAGCGGGGGAGGGGTCTACAATGAGCAGTTCTTC; cdr3_aa: CASSSAVTSGGGVYNEQFF
clone_size: .; j_call: TRBJ2-5; d_call: TRBD1; v_call: TRBV5-1; cdr3_nt: TGCGCCAGCAGCCCGGACAGGGCAACCCAGTACTTC; cdr3_aa: CASSPDRATQYF
clone_size: .; j_call: TRBJ2-3; d_call: .; v_call: TRBV9; cdr3_nt: TGTGCCAGCAGCGTAGGGAGGGGCACAGATACGCAGTATTTT; cdr3_aa: CASSVGRGTDTQYF
clone_size: .; j_call: TRBJ1-1; d_call: TRBD1; v_call: TRBV6-6; cdr3_nt: TGTGCCAGCAGTTCCACCATATACAGGGGTAACACTGAAGCTTTCTTT; cdr3_aa: CASSSTIYRGNTEAFF
clone_size: .; j_call: TRBJ1-2; d_call: .; v_call: TRBV6-9; cdr3_nt: TGTGCCAGCAGTTACCTTGACACCCCACGAGGCTACACCTTC; cdr3_aa: CASSYLDTPRGYTF
clone_size: .; j_call: TRBJ1-1; d_call: .; v_call: TRBV9; cdr3_nt: TGTGCCAGCAGCCTACCAGGGATACCTGTTTTCTTT; cdr3_aa: CASSLPGIPVFF
clone_size: .; j_call: TRBJ1-1; d_call: TRBD1; v_call: TRBV5-1; cdr3_nt: TGCGCCAGCAGCTTGGGGGTACGGCGGACAGGGAACACTGAAGCTTTCTTT; cdr3_aa: CASSLGVRRTGNTEAFF
clone_size: .; j_call: TRBJ2-2; d_call: .; v_call: TRBV18; cdr3_nt: TGTGCCAGCTCGCAAACCAGGGGGAACACCGGGGAGCTGTTTTTT; cdr3_aa: CASSQTRGNTGELFF
clone_size: .; j_call: TRBJ2-7; d_call: .; v_call: TRBV9; cdr3_nt: TGTGCCAGCAGCCCCAGGGGCAGGGCGTACGAGCAGTACTTC; cdr3_aa: CASSPRGRAYEQYF
clone_size: .; j_call: TRBJ1-2; d_call: .; v_call: TRBV29-1; cdr3_nt: TGCAGCGTTGAGGCTGATGGCTACACCTTC; cdr3_aa: CSVEADGYTF
clone_size: .; j_call: TRBJ2-7; d_call: TRBD1; v_call: TRBV23-1; cdr3_nt: TGCGCCAGCAACCAAATAAATAGCCGGACAGGGGTTGGCTACGAGCAGTACTTC; cdr3_aa: CASNQINSRTGVGYEQYF
clone_size: few; j_call: TRBJ1-5; d_call: TRBD1; v_call: TRBV6-5; cdr3_nt: TGTGCCAGCAGTTGGGACAGAGATCAGCCCCAGCATTTT; cdr3_aa: CASSWDRDQPQHF
clone_size: .; j_call: TRBJ2-1; d_call: .; v_call: TRBV5-6; cdr3_nt: TGTGCCAGCAGTTTCGGGCAGGGGCTTAACAATGAGCAGTTCTTC; cdr3_aa: CASSFGQGLNNEQFF
clone_size: .; j_call: TRBJ2-3; d_call: TRBD2; v_call: TRBV27; cdr3_nt: TGTGCCAGCAGTCCTAGCGGGGGGGCCCCAGATACGCAGTATTTT; cdr3_aa: CASSPSGGAPDTQYF
clone_size: .; j_call: TRBJ1-4; d_call: TRBD1; v_call: TRBV5-1; cdr3_nt: TGCGCCAGCAGCCCGGGACACAGACAGGGAGAAAAACTGTTTTTT; cdr3_aa: CASSPGHRQGEKLFF
clone_size: .; j_call: TRBJ1-3; d_call: .; v_call: TRBV3-1/TRBV3-2; cdr3_nt: TGTGCCAGCAGCCAGCGGTCCTCTGGAAACACCATATATTTT; cdr3_aa: CASSQRSSGNTIYF
clone_size: .; j_call: TRBJ1-2; d_call: .; v_call: TRBV15; cdr3_nt: TGTGCCACCAGCAGAGGGGGGGGCTATGGCTACACCTTC; cdr3_aa: CATSRGGGYGYTF
clone_size: .; j_call: TRBJ1-5; d_call: .; v_call: TRBV7-9; cdr3_nt: TGTGCCAGCAGCCGACGGGGGGACGGCAATCAGCCCCAGCATTTT; cdr3_aa: CASSRRGDGNQPQHF
clone_size: once; j_call: TRBJ2-2; d_call: TRBD1; v_call: TRBV2; cdr3_nt: TGTGCCAGCAGTGAAGCCCAGGGGGCGCACGGGGAGCTGTTTTTT; cdr3_aa: CASSEAQGAHGELFF
clone_size: .; j_call: TRBJ2-1; d_call: .; v_call: TRBV2; cdr3_nt: TGTGCCAGCAGTGTGGAGGGGATGACCTACAATGAGCAGTTCTTC; cdr3_aa: CASSVEGMTYNEQFF
clone_size: .; j_call: TRBJ2-7; d_call: TRBD1; v_call: TRBV19; cdr3_nt: TGTGCCAGTAGGGTAACAGGGGCCAACCTCGGCGAGCAGTACTTC; cdr3_aa: CASRVTGANLGEQYF
clone_size: .; j_call: TRBJ1-1; d_call: .; v_call: TRBV4-1; cdr3_nt: TGCGCCAGCGGGAGGAGACCCTCCGTTCGGCAGAGCACTGAAGCTTTCTTT; cdr3_aa: CASGRRPSVRQSTEAFF
clone_size: .; j_call: TRBJ1-2; d_call: TRBD1; v_call: TRBV6-5; cdr3_nt: TGTGCCAGCAGTTACACCGGGACAGCATATGGCTACACCTTC; cdr3_aa: CASSYTGTAYGYTF
clone_size: .; j_call: TRBJ2-7; d_call: .; v_call: TRBV18; cdr3_nt: TGTGCCAGCTCACAAACACAAATCGGGTATTCCTACGAGCAGTACTTC; cdr3_aa: CASSQTQIGYSYEQYF
clone_size: .; j_call: TRBJ2-7; d_call: .; v_call: TRBV7-3; cdr3_nt: TGTGCCAGCAGCTTAACGAGGTCCTACGAGCAGTACTTC; cdr3_aa: CASSLTRSYEQYF
clone_size: .; j_call: TRBJ1-2; d_call: .; v_call: TRBV18; cdr3_nt: TGTGCCAGCTCCGACACGTCCTATGGCTACACCTTC; cdr3_aa: CASSDTSYGYTF
clone_size: .; j_call: TRBJ1-2; d_call: .; v_call: TRBV12-5; cdr3_nt: TGTGCTAGTGGTAATCCCCGAGCTAACTATGGCTACACCTTC; cdr3_aa: CASGNPRANYGYTF
clone_size: once; j_call: TRBJ1-3; d_call: .; v_call: TRBV11-3; cdr3_nt: TGTGCCAGCAGCTTAGGCACAGGGTACTCCTCTGGAAACACCATATATTTT; cdr3_aa: CASSLGTGYSSGNTIYF
clone_size: .; j_call: TRBJ2-5; d_call: TRBD1; v_call: TRBV5-4; cdr3_nt: TGTGCCAGCAGCCTAATACCGGGACAGACAGAGACCCAGTACTTC; cdr3_aa: CASSLIPGQTETQYF
clone_size: once; j_call: TRBJ2-3; d_call: .; v_call: TRBV19; cdr3_nt: TGTGCCAGTAGTATTGAGGGAAAAGATACGCAGTATTTT; cdr3_aa: CASSIEGKDTQYF
clone_size: .; j_call: TRBJ1-2; d_call: .; v_call: TRBV7-9; cdr3_nt: TGTGCCAGCGTTCGGGGGGGTGCTAACTATGGCTACACCTTC; cdr3_aa: CASVRGGANYGYTF
clone_size: .; j_call: TRBJ1-5; d_call: .; v_call: TRBV6-2/TRBV6-3; cdr3_nt: TGTGCCAGCAGTTACAGCGTCCCTAATCAGCCCCAGCATTTT; cdr3_aa: CASSYSVPNQPQHF
clone_size: .; j_call: TRBJ1-1; d_call: TRBD1; v_call: TRBV5-1; cdr3_nt: TGCGCCAGCAGCTTGGGCCCCATGGGACAGTACACTGAAGCTTTCTTT; cdr3_aa: CASSLGPMGQYTEAFF
clone_size: few; j_call: TRBJ1-2; d_call: TRBD1; v_call: TRBV27; cdr3_nt: TGTGCCAGCAGTCCCCGGGACAGGTATGGCTACACCTTC; cdr3_aa: CASSPRDRYGYTF
clone_size: .; j_call: TRBJ2-1; d_call: TRBD2; v_call: TRBV7-7; cdr3_nt: TGTGCCAGCAGCTCGGGACTAGCGGGGGCCTACAATGAGCAGTTCTTC; cdr3_aa: CASSSGLAGAYNEQFF
clone_size: .; j_call: TRBJ1-4; d_call: .; v_call: TRBV7-2; cdr3_nt: TGTGCCAGCAACTCCCGACAGGAAAAACTGTTTTTT; cdr3_aa: CASNSRQEKLFF
clone_size: once; j_call: TRBJ1-6; d_call: .; v_call: TRBV11-3; cdr3_nt: TGTGCCAGCAGCGCGAGCGGCAGTCGGACTCTACGTTCACCCCTCCGCTTT; cdr3_aa: CASSASGSRTLRSPLRF
clone_size: .; j_call: TRBJ2-5; d_call: TRBD1; v_call: TRBV9; cdr3_nt: TGTGCCAGCAGCGTAGGACAGGGCCAAGAGACCCAGTACTTC; cdr3_aa: CASSVGQGQETQYF
clone_size: .; j_call: TRBJ2-3; d_call: TRBD2; v_call: TRBV5-4; cdr3_nt: TGTGCCAGCAGCCCCCGGGCAGCTAGCGGAAACACAGATACGCAGTATTTT; cdr3_aa: CASSPRAASGNTDTQYF
clone_size: .; j_call: TRBJ2-1; d_call: .; v_call: TRBV12-3/TRBV12-4; cdr3_nt: TGTGCCAGCAGTTGGCAGGGGGGCGGTGAGCAGTTCTTC; cdr3_aa: CASSWQGGGEQFF
clone_size: .; j_call: TRBJ1-2; d_call: .; v_call: TRBV28; cdr3_nt: TGTGCCAGCAGTTTATACCCCGGCGGTGAAGGCTACACCTTC; cdr3_aa: CASSLYPGGEGYTF
clone_size: .; j_call: TRBJ1-2; d_call: .; v_call: TRBV7-9; cdr3_nt: TGTGCCAGCAGGTCCCTGTCGGGGCAGGGAGGGAACTATGGCTACACCTTC; cdr3_aa: CASRSLSGQGGNYGYTF
clone_size: few; j_call: TRBJ1-4; d_call: TRBD1; v_call: TRBV6-1; cdr3_nt: TGTGCCAGCAGTGAAGCGCCGGGGACAGGTCTTGAAAAACTGTTTTTT; cdr3_aa: CASSEAPGTGLEKLFF
clone_size: .; j_call: TRBJ1-4; d_call: .; v_call: TRBV6-1; cdr3_nt: TGTGCCAGCAGTGAAACGGCAGGGACTAATGAAAAACTGTTTTTT; cdr3_aa: CASSETAGTNEKLFF
clone_size: .; j_call: TRBJ2-5; d_call: .; v_call: TRBV15; cdr3_nt: TGTGCCACCAGCAGACACAGGGAAGAGACCCAGTACTTC; cdr3_aa: CATSRHREETQYF
clone_size: .; j_call: TRBJ1-1; d_call: TRBD1; v_call: TRBV5-4; cdr3_nt: TGTGCCAGCAGCTTTCAACAGGGGGCTGGGGACACTGAAGCTTTCTTT; cdr3_aa: CASSFQQGAGDTEAFF
clone_size: .; j_call: TRBJ1-1; d_call: .; v_call: TRBV10-2; cdr3_nt: TGCGCCAGCAGCGCGGCATTGAACACTGAAGCTTTCTTT; cdr3_aa: CASSAALNTEAFF
clone_size: .; j_call: TRBJ2-7; d_call: TRBD2; v_call: TRBV20-1; cdr3_nt: TGCAGTGCTCGGGGAGGGTTCGAGCAGTACTTC; cdr3_aa: CSARGGFEQYF
clone_size: .; j_call: TRBJ2-7; d_call: .; v_call: TRBV12-3/TRBV12-4; cdr3_nt: TGTGCCAGCCAATTAGCGGCCGCGGAGCAGTACTTC; cdr3_aa: CASQLAAAEQYF
clone_size: .; j_call: TRBJ1-1; d_call: TRBD1; v_call: TRBV4-2; cdr3_nt: TGTGCCAGCAGCCGCGGGACAGGGGGAAATATGAACACTGAAGCTTTCTTT; cdr3_aa: CASSRGTGGNMNTEAFF
clone_size: .; j_call: TRBJ2-2; d_call: .; v_call: TRBV7-9; cdr3_nt: TGTGCCAGCAGCGCCATGGTTGCGGGGGAGCTGTTTTTT; cdr3_aa: CASSAMVAGELFF
clone_size: .; j_call: TRBJ1-4; d_call: TRBD1; v_call: TRBV5-5; cdr3_nt: TGTGCCAGCAGCTTCGCAGGGGGTTCAAGTGAAAAACTGTTTTTT; cdr3_aa: CASSFAGGSSEKLFF